This T cell receptor (beta chain) was documented in a study of radiation and T cells in renal cell carcinoma. Overall study: Nephrectomy followed 15 Gy stereotactic body radiation by 4 weeks.

Profiling relied on immunoSEQ multiplex PCR, and the TCRdb table lists in-frame clones only, not all of them. The sample contains about 59,000 clones, about three quarters of which appear only once. The CDR3 runs 13 residues. Germline values: CDR1 ENHRY, CDR2 SYGVKD. This clone is a singleton in its sample. A read error may produce the germline difference seen at one junction end. Time point specified: baseline pretreatment blood. The treatment was: 15 Gy SBRT to primary tumor, nephrectomy 4 weeks later. Serial blood draws occurred at baseline and 2 and 4 weeks post-SBRT. The input for sequencing was blood, taken from a patient whose treatment included radiotherapy and nephrectomy. The source is a man aged 55 to 70 with renal cell carcinoma. V is TRBV10-3 and J is TRBJ1-1; tentative D call: TRBD1 (5 bases). Here the CDR3 reads CASSSWGRTEAFF. The CDR3 bases are TGTGCCAGCAGTTCTTGGGGCCGCACTGAAGCTTTCTTT.